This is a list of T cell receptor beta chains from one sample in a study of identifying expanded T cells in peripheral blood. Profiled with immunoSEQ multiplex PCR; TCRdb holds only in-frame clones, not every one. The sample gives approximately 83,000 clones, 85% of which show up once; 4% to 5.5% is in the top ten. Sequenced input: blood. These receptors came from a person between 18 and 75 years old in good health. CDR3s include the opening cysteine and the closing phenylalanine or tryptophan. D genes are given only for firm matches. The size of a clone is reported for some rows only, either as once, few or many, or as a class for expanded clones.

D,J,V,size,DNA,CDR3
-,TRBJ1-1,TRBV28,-,TGTGCCGGGGGGCTATCAGACACTGAAGCTTTCTTT,CAGGLSDTEAFF
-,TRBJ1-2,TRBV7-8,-,TGTGCCAGCAGCTTATTAATCCCCCAGGCTAACTATGGCTACACCTTC,CASSLLIPQANYGYTF
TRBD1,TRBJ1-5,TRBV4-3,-,TGCGCCAGCAGCCAAGAATGGCGGGACAGTCGGCAGCCCCAGCATTTT,CASSQEWRDSRQPQHF
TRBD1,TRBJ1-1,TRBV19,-,TGTGCCAGTAGCGTTACAGGGGGAAACACTGAAGCTTTCTTT,CASSVTGGNTEAFF
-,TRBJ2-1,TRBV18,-,TGTGCCAGCTCACCTACAGGGAGCAATGAGCAGTTCTTC,CASSPTGSNEQFF
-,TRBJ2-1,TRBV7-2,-,TGTGCCAGCAGCTTAGCAGGGGCCCGCCTTGACAATGAGCAGTTCTTC,CASSLAGARLDNEQFF
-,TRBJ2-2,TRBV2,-,TGTGCCAGCGGATATGAAGGAGGTGACACAGGGGAGCTGTTTTTT,CASGYEGGDTGELFF
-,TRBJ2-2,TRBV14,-,TGTGCCAGCAGCCAAGTTGGGGGCGCATTAGGTGCCGGGGAGCTGTTTTTT,CASSQVGGALGAGELFF
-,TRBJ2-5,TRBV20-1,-,TGCAGTGCCAGGAGAGAGGTGGACCAGTACTTC,CSARREVDQYF
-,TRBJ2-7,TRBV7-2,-,TGTGCCAGCAGCTCAAAAGGGGGGCCTCTCGTAGAGGAGCAGTACTTC,CASSSKGGPLVEEQYF
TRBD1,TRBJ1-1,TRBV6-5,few,TGTGCCGGAGGACAGGGCTCCGAAGCTTTCTTT,CAGGQGSEAFF
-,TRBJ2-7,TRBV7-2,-,TGTGCCAGCAGCCAAGAGTGGACACTAGCCTACGAGCAGTACTTC,CASSQEWTLAYEQYF
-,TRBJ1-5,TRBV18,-,TGTGCCAGCTCACCAAACCCCAATCAGCCCCAGCATTTT,CASSPNPNQPQHF
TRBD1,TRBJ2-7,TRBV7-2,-,TGTGCCAGCAGCTTCACAGGGGGCAAGGGGTACTTC,CASSFTGGKGYF
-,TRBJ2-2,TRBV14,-,TGTGCCAGCAGCCCCCGAGAGGGACGACTCCGGGAGCTGTTTTTT,CASSPREGRLRELFF
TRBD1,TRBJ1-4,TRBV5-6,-,TGTGCCAGCAGCTTGGCACTGGACAGGGCGACGGCAACTAATGAAAAACTGTTTTTT,CASSLALDRATATNEKLFF
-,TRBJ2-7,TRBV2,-,TGTGCCAGCACCGCAGGGGATTATTACGAGCAGTACTTC,CASTAGDYYEQYF
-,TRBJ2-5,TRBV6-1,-,TGTGCCAGCAGGATGAGTAGGGCAGAGACCCAGTACTTC,CASRMSRAETQYF
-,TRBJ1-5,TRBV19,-,TGTGCCAGTAGTATAGGTGGTCAGCCCCAGCATTTT,CASSIGGQPQHF
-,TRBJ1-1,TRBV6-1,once,TGTGCCAGCAGTGGCCAGATGAACACTGAAGCTTTCTTT,CASSGQMNTEAFF
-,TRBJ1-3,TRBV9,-,TGTGCCAGCAATCCAGGGAGCTCTGGAAACACCATATATTTT,CASNPGSSGNTIYF
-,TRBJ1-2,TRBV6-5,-,TGTGCCAGCAGTTACTCCCCCGGCGGCTACACCTTC,CASSYSPGGYTF
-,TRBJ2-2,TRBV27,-,TGTGCCAGCAATCGTGACAGGAACACCGGGGAGCTGTTTTTT,CASNRDRNTGELFF
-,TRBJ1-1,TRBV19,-,TGTGCCAGTAGTATGGGGCCACGGGAAGCTTTCTTT,CASSMGPREAFF
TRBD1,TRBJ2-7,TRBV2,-,TGTGCCAGCGATCCGGGACAGGGTCTCTACGAGCAGTACTTC,CASDPGQGLYEQYF
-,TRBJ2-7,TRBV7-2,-,TGTGCCAGCAGCTTAATGCAGGACTACGAGCAGTACTTC,CASSLMQDYEQYF
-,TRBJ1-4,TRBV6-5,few,TGTGCCAGCAGTTCCGCTGGCGCAGGGACTGAAAAACTGTTTTTT,CASSSAGAGTEKLFF
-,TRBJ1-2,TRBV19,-,TGTGCCAGTAGCCGGGAGCGACTAGGCTACACCTTC,CASSRERLGYTF
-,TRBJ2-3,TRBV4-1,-,TGCGCCAGCAGCCGCCTAGGCCCTGCGGTTGGCACAGATACGCAGTATTTT,CASSRLGPAVGTDTQYF
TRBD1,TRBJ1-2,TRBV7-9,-,TGTGCCAGCAGCTCGCCTATAGGACAGGGTACTAGCTATGGCTACACCTTC,CASSSPIGQGTSYGYTF
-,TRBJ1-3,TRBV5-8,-,TGTGCCAGCAGCACAATGACAGTCCTCGGCTCTGGAAACACCATATATTTT,CASSTMTVLGSGNTIYF
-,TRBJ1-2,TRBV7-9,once,TGTGCCAGCAGCTTAGTTGGGGGACTTGGCTACACCTTC,CASSLVGGLGYTF
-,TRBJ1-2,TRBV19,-,TGTGCCAGTAGTATGGATAGGGGGGCGCGAGGCTACACCTTC,CASSMDRGARGYTF
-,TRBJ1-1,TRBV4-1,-,TGCGCCAGCAGCCAACCTGGGGGAACTGAAGCTTTCTTT,CASSQPGGTEAFF
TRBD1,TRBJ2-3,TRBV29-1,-,TGCAGCGTTGAGATACAGGGGCGGTCCACAGATACGCAGTATTTT,CSVEIQGRSTDTQYF
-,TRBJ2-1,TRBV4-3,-,TGCGCCAGCAGCGCGATCACTCTAGGTGAGCAGTTCTTC,CASSAITLGEQFF
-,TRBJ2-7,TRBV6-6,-,TGTGCCAGCAATGGGGGGATCCGTAGCTCCTACGAGCAGTACTTC,CASNGGIRSSYEQYF
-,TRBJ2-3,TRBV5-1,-,TGCGCCAGCAGCGGGGGGCTCGCGGGGGAAGGAGATACGCAGTATTTT,CASSGGLAGEGDTQYF
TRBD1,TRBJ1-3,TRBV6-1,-,TGTGCCAGCAGTGTTAACAGGGGGCCTGGAAACACCATATATTTT,CASSVNRGPGNTIYF
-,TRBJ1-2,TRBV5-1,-,TGCGCCAGCAGCTTGGGACAGATTAACTATGGCTACACCTTC,CASSLGQINYGYTF
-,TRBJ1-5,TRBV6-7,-,TGTGCCAGCCGAGGCAGGCGCAATCAGCCCCAGCATTTT,CASRGRRNQPQHF
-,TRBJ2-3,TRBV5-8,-,TGTGCCAGCAGACCTGAGGGGGATACGCAGTATTTT,CASRPEGDTQYF
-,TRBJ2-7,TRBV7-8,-,TGTGCCAGCAGCTCCCGCTCGTACGAGCAGTACTTC,CASSSRSYEQYF
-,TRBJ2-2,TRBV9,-,TGTGCCAGCAGCCCGGCTCAGGGAGGTGCTACCGGGGAGCTGTTTTTT,CASSPAQGGATGELFF
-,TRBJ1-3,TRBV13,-,TGTGCCAGCAGCCGTCGTAGCTCTGGAAACACCATATATTTT,CASSRRSSGNTIYF
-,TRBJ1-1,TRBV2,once,TGTGCCAGCAGTGAAGCTCGGGGCAGTTTTAGGGGTAGAAACACTGAAGCTTTCTTT,CASSEARGSFRGRNTEAFF
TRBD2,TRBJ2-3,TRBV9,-,TGTGCCAGCAGCTCCTTCGGGGGGGTGGAGGATACGCAGTATTTT,CASSSFGGVEDTQYF
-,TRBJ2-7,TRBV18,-,TGTGCCAGCTCACCGGACGGTAACGAGCAGTACTTC,CASSPDGNEQYF
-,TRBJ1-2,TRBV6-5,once,TGTGCCAGCAGTTCAGGGACCTCGAAGGGGGGCTACACCTTC,CASSSGTSKGGYTF
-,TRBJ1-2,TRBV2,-,TGTGCCAGCAGTGTCCTAGTGGGAAATGGCTACACCTTC,CASSVLVGNGYTF
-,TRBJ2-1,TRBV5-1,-,TGCGCCAGCAGCTTCAGGGGACATGAGCAGTTCTTC,CASSFRGHEQFF
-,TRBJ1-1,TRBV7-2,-,TGTGCCAGCAGCTTCCTATGGACGGATCTGAACACTGAAGCTTTCTTT,CASSFLWTDLNTEAFF
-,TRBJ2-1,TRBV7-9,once,TGTGCCAGCAGCTTAGCGCCCAGGTACAGCGTTAATGAGCAGTTCTTC,CASSLAPRYSVNEQFF
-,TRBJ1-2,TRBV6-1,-,TGTGCCAGCAGTGGAGGGCAAGGGCACTATGGCTACACCTTC,CASSGGQGHYGYTF
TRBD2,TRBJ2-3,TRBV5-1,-,TGCGCCAGCAGCAAGGGAGGGGACACAGATACGCAGTATTTT,CASSKGGDTDTQYF
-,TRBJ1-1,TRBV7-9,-,TGTGCCAGCAGCTTATTGTCTGAAGCTTTCTTT,CASSLLSEAFF
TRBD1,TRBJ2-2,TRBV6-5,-,TGTGCCAGCAGACGACAGGGGGCCTCCGGGGAGCTGTTTTTT,CASRRQGASGELFF
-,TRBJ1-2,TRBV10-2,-,TGCGCCAGCAGTCCGGACGAATCAGGCCATGGCTACACCTTC,CASSPDESGHGYTF
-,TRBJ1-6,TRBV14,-,TGTGCCAGCAGCCAGCAGTCCGGGACTTTAGGTTCACCCCTCCACTTT,CASSQQSGTLGSPLHF
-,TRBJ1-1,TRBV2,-,TGTGCCAGCAGCATTGTCATAAACACTGAAGCTTTCTTT,CASSIVINTEAFF